These T cell receptor beta chains were read from a single sample in a study of cytomegalovirus exposure and HLA in healthy donors. Method: immunoSEQ multiplex PCR; TCRdb's copy keeps in-frame clones and lacks some. The sample comprises about 190,000 clones, about nine tenths of which are singletons, and over 1% rests with the top ten. The sequencing input was PBMCs. The receptors were sampled from a man younger than 45 in good health and CMV-seronegative. CDR3s include the opening cysteine and the closing phenylalanine or tryptophan. A D gene is named only where the DNA matches it firmly. Clone size appears in some rows only: once, few, many, or a class for an expanded clone.

j_call clone_size v_call d_call cdr3_aa cdr3_nt
TRBJ2-3 - TRBV7-6 TRBD2 CASSFRGLATDTQYF TGTGCCAGCAGCTTCAGGGGACTAGCCACAGATACGCAGTATTTT
TRBJ2-4 few TRBV19 - CASRPSGEGKNIQYF TGTGCCAGTAGGCCTTCAGGGGAGGGCAAAAACATTCAGTACTTC
TRBJ2-1 - TRBV9 TRBD2 CASSERDPMGEQFF TGTGCCAGCAGCGAGCGGGACCCCATGGGGGAGCAGTTCTTC
TRBJ2-7 - TRBV5-5 - CASSLGVGSGLYEQYF TGTGCCAGCAGCTTGGGGGTGGGTTCGGGATTATACGAGCAGTACTTC
TRBJ2-2 - TRBV28 TRBD1 CASTGGPGELFF TGTGCCAGCACAGGGGGTCCCGGGGAGCTGTTTTTT
TRBJ1-5 few TRBV6-4 TRBD1 CASSDSSVTGDYQPQHF TGTGCCAGCAGTGACTCTTCCGTGACAGGGGATTATCAGCCCCAGCATTTT
TRBJ2-7 once TRBV27 - CASSFYQGSSYEQYF TGTGCCAGCAGCTTCTACCAGGGTAGCTCCTACGAGCAGTACTTC
TRBJ1-1 - TRBV28 TRBD1 CASKVRGVTEAFF TGTGCCAGCAAGGTCAGGGGGGTCACTGAAGCTTTCTTT
TRBJ1-2 - TRBV28 - CASGVPGEGNYGYTF TGTGCCAGCGGTGTACCAGGGGAGGGTAACTATGGCTACACCTTC
TRBJ2-1 once TRBV7-8 TRBD1 CASSTTGNEQFF TGTGCCAGCAGCACGACAGGGAATGAGCAGTTCTTC
TRBJ1-1 once TRBV7-9 - CASSLRFTEAFF TGTGCCAGCAGCTTGAGGTTCACTGAAGCTTTCTTT
TRBJ1-4 - TRBV7-8 TRBD1 CASSLEGQLTNEKLFF TGTGCCAGCAGCTTAGAGGGACAGTTAACTAATGAAAAACTGTTTTTT
TRBJ1-6 - TRBV19 - CASMVGGWASPLHF TGTGCCAGTATGGTTGGAGGGTGGGCTTCACCCCTCCACTTT
TRBJ1-1 once TRBV5-4 TRBD1 CASSSPQGAYGEAFF TGTGCCAGCAGCTCTCCCCAGGGGGCGTACGGGGAAGCTTTCTTT
TRBJ2-7 few TRBV6-5 TRBD1 CASSSTGQGYEQYF TGTGCCAGCAGTTCTACGGGACAGGGCTACGAGCAGTACTTC
TRBJ2-7 - TRBV19 - CASTDGHYEQYF TGTGCCAGTACCGACGGACACTACGAGCAGTACTTC
TRBJ2-5 - TRBV7-9 TRBD2 CASRPGTSGQETQYF TGTGCCAGCAGACCTGGTACTAGCGGACAAGAGACCCAGTACTTC
TRBJ2-3 - TRBV4-2 TRBD2 CASSKILAGGQDTQYF TGTGCCAGCAGCAAGATACTAGCGGGAGGGCAAGATACGCAGTATTTT
TRBJ1-4 once TRBV28 - CASRSDTTTNEKLFF TGTGCCAGCAGATCGGACACAACAACTAATGAAAAACTGTTTTTT
TRBJ2-7 - TRBV7-9 - CASSPQATYEQYF TGTGCCAGCAGCCCCCAGGCGACCTACGAGCAGTACTTC
TRBJ2-3 - TRBV12-2 - CASRSRLAGIPDTQYF TGTGCAAGTCGCTCTCGACTAGCGGGGATCCCAGATACGCAGTATTTT
TRBJ2-7 - TRBV11-2 - CASQTDFGSYEQYF TGTGCCAGCCAGACGGACTTCGGCTCCTACGAGCAGTACTTC
TRBJ2-1 - TRBV6-1 TRBD2 CASSGLLAPGYNEQFF TGTGCCAGCAGTGGCCTACTAGCGCCAGGCTACAATGAGCAGTTCTTC
TRBJ2-3 - TRBV7-9 TRBD1 CASSLRGQESTDTQYF TGTGCCAGCAGCTTGAGGGGACAGGAAAGCACAGATACGCAGTATTTT
TRBJ2-6 - TRBV6-1 TRBD1 CASTQGALGANVLTF TGTGCCAGTACGCAGGGGGCGTTGGGGGCCAACGTCCTGACTTTC
TRBJ1-4 - TRBV29-1 - CSAFSPTNEKLFF TGCAGCGCCTTCAGTCCAACTAATGAAAAACTGTTTTTT